This T cell receptor beta chain comes out of a study of blood T cell repertoires in COVID-19. Study-level background: The United States, Italy and Spain were the sources of the acute and convalescent COVID-19 samples. In each case, the material was cDNA or gDNA derived from T cells, B-cell-depleted T cells, or PBMCs.

Original processing notes: Reference gene primer amplification gave estimated nucleated cell counts. Repertoires were generated with immunoSEQ multiplex PCR, while TCRdb's copy carries only in-frame clones and drops some. V and J calls and clone size are as listed in that table; D and trimming were resolved from the DNA. The table has approximately 150,000 clones, around 80% seen once. Germline-derived CDR1 and CDR2 are SGHRS and YFSETQ. The CDR3 has 16 amino acids. V dropped 2 bases and J dropped 3; count of bases not matched to a gene: 4. Sequencing input: peripheral blood. The TCR was taken from a human donor with acute or convalescent COVID-19. The donor label of this sample is uncertain. The chain employs TRBV5-1 and TRBJ2-2, with 10 nucleotides matching TRBD1. CDR3 amino acids: CASSFGDRGHTGELFF. CDR3 in DNA: TGCGCCAGCAGCTTTGGGGACAGGGGCCACACCGGGGAGCTGTTTTTT.